A single sample gave rise to the 20 T cell receptor beta chains below, sequenced in a study of beta chain features in type 1 diabetes. Sequenced material consisted of expressed TCRB transcripts (all of the isolated RNA was reverse transcribed). The data were produced by immunoSEQ multiplex PCR, yet TCRdb's version contains in-frame clones alone and is incomplete. The sample yields 310,000 or so clones, about 11% seen once. The source material was naive CD4+ T cells from blood. The receptors were sampled from a woman younger than 45 in good health.

V gene TRBV28 combines with J gene TRBJ2-7, with TRBD1 matching 11 bases. This CDR3 contains 15 residues. Germline V lookup: CDR1 MDHEN, CDR2 SYDVKM. V dropped 5 bases and J dropped 4; count of bases not matched to a gene: 7. The CDR3 nucleotides read TGTGCCAGCAGTCATCCCGGGACAGGGGGATACGAGCAGTACTTC. Amino acids: CASSHPGTGGYEQYF. The complete variable domain, with remaining parts taken from reference TRBV28 and TRBJ2-7, reads DVKVTQSSRYLVKRTGEKVFLECVQDMDHENMFWYRQDPGLGLRLIYFSYDVKMKEKGDIPEGYSVSREKKERFSLILESASTNQTSMYLCASSHPGTGGYEQYFGPGTRLTVT.

V gene TRBV18 combines with J gene TRBJ1-1; D not resolved. The CDR3 spans 14 residues. Germline V gives CDR1 KGHSH, CDR2 LQKENI. V was pared by 3 bases and J by 0 bases, with 8 bases between. The CDR3 DNA follows: TGTGCCAGCTCACCGGCGACAATGAACACTGAAGCTTTCTTT. Encoded protein: CASSPATMNTEAFF.

This clone was observed a few times. The rearrangement joins TRBV9 to TRBJ2-3; 13 bases are a match to TRBD2. The germline CDR1 and CDR2 sequences are SGDLS and YYNGEE. V dropped 0 bases and J dropped 6; count of bases not matched to a gene: 4. This CDR3 is built from 16 residues. The CDR3 spells CASSVGTSGGRDTQYF. The DNA of the CDR3 is TGTGCCAGCAGCGTAGGGACTAGCGGGGGTCGGGATACGCAGTATTTT.

The chain uses TRBV19 and TRBJ2-3; TRBD2 agrees at 9 bases. The CDR3 extends over 15 amino acids. The V segment lost 5 bases and the J segment 2 bases; nucleotides outside the gene matches: 5. CDR1 and CDR2 from the germline V gene are LNHDA and SQIVND (reference sequence). Here the CDR3 DNA reads TGTGCCAGTAGTCCACCGGGACTAGCCACAGATACGCAGTATTTT. Translated, it gives CASSPPGLATDTQYF.

The chain joins TRBV7-3 to TRBJ2-5, with D uncertain. The germline gives CDR1 SGHTA, CDR2 FQGTGA. The CDR3 is made up of 13 amino acids. The V and J ends lost 1 base and 2 bases respectively, with 5 bases between them. This CDR3 is CASSLSSQETQYF. CDR3 DNA sequence: TGTGCCAGCAGCTTAAGTTCGCAAGAGACCCAGTACTTC.

This clone turned up a few times. This chain links TRBV14 with TRBJ1-2, with D hard to call. With 7 bases removed from V and 5 bases from J, the gap between germline ends came to 14 bases. Germline V gene sequence: CDR1 SGHDN, CDR2 FVKESK. The CDR3 covers 13 residues. CDR3 region: CASIGVGEYGYTF. The CDR3, as DNA: TGTGCCAGCATCGGAGTCGGGGAGTATGGCTACACCTTC.

The genes are TRBV29-1 and TRBJ2-7; 9 bases match TRBD2. The V gene end was trimmed by 0 bases and the J gene end by 3 bases; junction bases not matched to a gene: 6. The CDR3 spans 15 residues. In germline, CDR1 is SQVTM, CDR2 ANQGSEA. The CDR3 protein is CSVEDRGSGSYEQYF. CDR3 DNA: TGCAGCGTTGAAGATCGTGGTAGCGGGAGCTACGAGCAGTACTTC.

This clone was seen only a few times. The chain has TRBV9 and TRBJ2-2, with unresolved D. CDR3 length equals 14 residues. Germline V gene sequence: CDR1 SGDLS, CDR2 YYNGEE. V was clipped by 0 bases and J by 8 bases, with 11 bases between them. The DNA for the CDR3 is TGTGCCAGCAGCGTAGGCAGGTCCGCGGGGGAGCTGTTTTTT. Amino acids: CASSVGRSAGELFF. Supplemented by reference TRBV9 and TRBJ2-2, the full variable domain reads DSGVTQTPKHLITATGQRVTLRCSPRSGDLSVYWYQQSLDQGLQFLIQYYNGEERAKGNILERFSAQQFPDLHSELNLSSLELGDSALYFCASSVGRSAGELFFGEGSRLTVL.

The chain carries TRBV18 and TRBJ2-1, with 8 positions matching TRBD2. The V and J ends lost 4 bases and 0 bases, in that order; junction bases with no gene match: 2. CDR3 length: 15 residues. The germline V gene has CDR1 KGHSH and CDR2 LQKENI. CDR3 bases: TGTGCCAGCTCACAGCGGGAGAGCTCCTACAATGAGCAGTTCTTC. This encodes CASSQRESSYNEQFF.

The V call is TRBV19, the J call TRBJ1-1, with unresolved D. The CDR3 length is 13 residues. Germline CDR1 LNHDA, CDR2 SQIVND (reference sequence). The V end was cut by 6 bases, the J end by 11 bases, with 19 bases between. This chain's CDR3 is CASSRENLSRAFF. The CDR3 coding sequence is TGTGCCAGTAGCCGCGAAAACCTAAGTCGGGCTTTCTTT.

V and J are TRBV27 and TRBJ2-6, with D perhaps matching TRBD1 (6 bases). V lost 3 bases and J lost 0, with 12 bases in between. This CDR3 has 17 residues. The germline CDR1 and CDR2 sequences are MNHEY and SMNVEV (reference sequence). The CDR3 sequence is CASSFYRVPSGANVLTF. The CDR3 DNA reads as TGTGCCAGCAGTTTTTACAGGGTTCCCTCTGGGGCCAACGTCCTGACTTTC.

The rearrangement links TRBV7-2 to TRBJ2-4; 12 bases are shared with TRBD2. CDR3 length: 16 residues. V lost 2 bases and J lost 3; bases outside the gene matches: 2. Looked up from germline, CDR1 is SGHTA and CDR2 is FQGNSA. The CDR3 region is CASSLLAGGDKNIQYF. The CDR3 region has the DNA TGTGCCAGCAGCTTACTAGCGGGAGGGGACAAAAACATTCAGTACTTC.

The chain joins TRBV5-4 to TRBJ2-3, with a possible D match to TRBD2 (5 bases). This CDR3 spans 13 amino acids. CDR1 is SGHNT and CDR2 is YYREEE in the germline V gene (reference sequence). Trimming stripped 0 bases from V and 6 bases from J, with 8 bases between. In nucleotides, the CDR3 is TGTGCCAGCAGCTTGGTTGGGGAGGATACGCAGTATTTT. It yields the protein CASSLVGEDTQYF. The whole variable domain, remainder taken from reference TRBV5-4 and TRBJ2-3, is ETGVTQSPTHLIKTRGQQVTLRCSSQSGHNTVSWYQQALGQGPQFIFQYYREEENGRGNFPPRFSGLQFPNYSSELNVNALELDDSALYLCASSLVGEDTQYFGPGTRLTVL.

This clone has just a few counts. J is TRBJ2-1 and V is TRBV7-2; no clear D gene. The germline CDR1 and CDR2 sequences are SGHTA and FQGNSA. The length of the CDR3 is 13 residues. Trimming removed 3 bases from V and 6 bases from J, with 9 bases in between. The CDR3 loop reads CASSLLLGNEQFF. The CDR3 bases are TGTGCCAGCAGCTTGCTACTCGGCAATGAGCAGTTCTTC.

V usage is TRBV10-3 and J usage is TRBJ2-5, with D tentatively TRBD1 (6 bases). V lost 6 bases and J 5 bases, leaving 13 bases between the germline ends. The CDR3 contains 13 residues. Per germline, CDR1 ENHRY and CDR2 SYGVKD. In nucleotides, the CDR3 is TGTGCCATCAGCAACAGGGAGTCGGAGACCCAGTACTTC. Translated: CAISNRESETQYF.

This clone showed up just a few times. The CDR3 DNA sequence: TGTGCCAGCTCAACCCTGCCTAGCGGGATAAATGAGCAGTTCTTC. This encodes CASSTLPSGINEQFF. The chain joins TRBV18 to TRBJ2-1, with 9 bases matching TRBD2. V lost 5 bases, J lost 7 bases, and 9 bases stayed unmatched. CDR1 is KGHSH and CDR2 is LQKENI in the germline V gene. This CDR3 is 15 amino acids long.

In its sample, this clone was seen a few times. The J gene is TRBJ1-1, the V gene TRBV28, with D perhaps matching TRBD1 (6 bases). Trimming removed 8 bases at V and 8 bases at J, with 9 bases between. The germline gives CDR1 MDHEN, CDR2 SYDVKM. This CDR3 has 10 residues. CDR3 DNA: TGTGCCAGCCTCGACAGGGAAGCTTTCTTT. It is translated as CASLDREAFF.

V is TRBV19 and J is TRBJ2-7, with 11 bases fitting TRBD2. The CDR3 is made up of 13 amino acids. CDR1 is LNHDA, CDR2 SQIVND, per germline (reference sequence). V lost 8 bases to trimming and J lost 1 base; unmatched junction nucleotides: 1. The chain's CDR3 is CASRLAGSYEQYF. The CDR3 DNA is TGTGCCAGTCGACTAGCGGGATCCTACGAGCAGTACTTC.

The rearrangement uses TRBV7-3 and TRBJ1-1; 9 bases align to TRBD1. Germline loops: CDR1 SGHTA, CDR2 FQGTGA. The J segment lost 6 bases and the V segment lost 5 bases, leaving 10 bases of the junction unmatched. The CDR3 extends over 15 amino acids. CDR3 sequence (DNA): TGTGCCAGCAGCCACCAGGGACAGGGAGGCGCTGAAGCTTTCTTT. The encoded protein is CASSHQGQGGAEAFF.

Only a few counts were recorded for this clone. This chain uses TRBV5-1 with TRBJ2-7; 9 bases align to TRBD1. Germline CDR1 SGHRS, CDR2 YFSETQ. The CDR3 contains 14 residues. V shed 3 bases and J 4 bases; nucleotides not matched to a gene: 5. For the CDR3, the DNA is TGCGCCAGCAGCTGGGAGGGACAGGGTTACGAGCAGTACTTC. Translating it yields CASSWEGQGYEQYF.